This entry concerns a single T cell receptor (beta chain). The same CDR3 is also encoded by other DNA sequences in this sample. The CDR3 length is 13 residues. The germline V and J ends were trimmed by 0 bases and 1 base, with 4 bases remaining between them. Looked up from germline, CDR1 is SGDLS and CDR2 is YYNGEE. The sample is drawn from a study of OX40 agonist ivuxolimab in advanced cancers. In the study overall: Previous treatment with anti-PD-1, anti-PD-L1 or anti-CTLA-4 therapy was allowed; about 40% had received some. The study reported partial responses in three patients: one hepatocellular carcinoma, two cutaneous melanoma.

Assay: immunoSEQ multiplex PCR; the TCRdb copy retains only in-frame clones and omits some. This sample has tens of thousands of clones; about 93% occur once, and the top ten carry under 25%. The source is an adult with an advanced solid tumor such as melanoma, head and neck, liver or kidney cancer. Sequences were derived from CD4+ or CD8+ T cells sorted from blood, sampled in a trial of the OX40 agonist ivuxolimab. The genes are TRBV9 and TRBJ2-5; D is unclear. The DNA for the CDR3 is TGTGCCAGCAGCGTAGACAGCCAAGAGACCCAGTACTTC. Its protein is CASSVDSQETQYF.